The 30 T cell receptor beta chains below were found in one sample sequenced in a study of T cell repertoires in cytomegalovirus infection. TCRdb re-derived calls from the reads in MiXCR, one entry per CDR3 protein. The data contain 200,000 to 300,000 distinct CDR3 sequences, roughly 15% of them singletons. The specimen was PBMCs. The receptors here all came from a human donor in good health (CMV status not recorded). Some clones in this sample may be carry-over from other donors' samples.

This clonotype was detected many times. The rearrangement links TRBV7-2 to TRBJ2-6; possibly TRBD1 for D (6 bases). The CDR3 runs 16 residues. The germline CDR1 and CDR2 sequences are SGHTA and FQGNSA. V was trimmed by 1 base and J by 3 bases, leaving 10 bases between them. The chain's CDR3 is CASSLGAGVGANVLTF. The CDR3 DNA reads TGTGCCAGCAGCTTAGGGGCAGGGGTTGGGGCCAACGTCCTGACTTTC.

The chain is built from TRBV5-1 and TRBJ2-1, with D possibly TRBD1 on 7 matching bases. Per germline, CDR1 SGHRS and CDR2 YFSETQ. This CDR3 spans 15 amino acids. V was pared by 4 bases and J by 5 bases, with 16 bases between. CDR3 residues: CASSQGGTVDNEQFF. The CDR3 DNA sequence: TGCGCCAGCAGCCAAGGGGGGACAGTCGACAATGAGCAGTTCTTC. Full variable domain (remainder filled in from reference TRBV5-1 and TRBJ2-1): KAGVTQTPRYLIKTRGQQVTLSCSPISGHRSVSWYQQTPGQGLQFLFEYFSETQRNKGNFPGRFSGRQFSNSRSEMNVSTLELGDSALYLCASSQGGTVDNEQFFGPGTRLTVL.

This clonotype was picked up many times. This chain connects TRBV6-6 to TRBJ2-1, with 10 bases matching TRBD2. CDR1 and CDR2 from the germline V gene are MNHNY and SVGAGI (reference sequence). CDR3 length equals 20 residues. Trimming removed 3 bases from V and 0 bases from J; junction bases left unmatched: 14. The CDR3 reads CASSYKRGGLVPTSYNEQFF. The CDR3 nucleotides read TGTGCCAGCAGTTATAAGCGGGGGGGCCTTGTTCCCACCTCCTACAATGAGCAGTTCTTC.

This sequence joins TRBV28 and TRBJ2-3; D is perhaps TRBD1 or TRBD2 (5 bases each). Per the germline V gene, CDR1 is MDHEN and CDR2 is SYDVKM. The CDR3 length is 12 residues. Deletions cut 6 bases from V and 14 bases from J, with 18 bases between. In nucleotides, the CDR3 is TGTGCCAGCAGCAGGGCAACGGACTTCGCGTATTTT. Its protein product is CASSRATDFAYF.

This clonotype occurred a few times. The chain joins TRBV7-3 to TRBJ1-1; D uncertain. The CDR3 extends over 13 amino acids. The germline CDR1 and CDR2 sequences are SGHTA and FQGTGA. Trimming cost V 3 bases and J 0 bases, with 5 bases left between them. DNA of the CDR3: TGTGCCAGCAGCTTCATGATGAACACTGAAGCTTTCTTT. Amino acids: CASSFMMNTEAFF.

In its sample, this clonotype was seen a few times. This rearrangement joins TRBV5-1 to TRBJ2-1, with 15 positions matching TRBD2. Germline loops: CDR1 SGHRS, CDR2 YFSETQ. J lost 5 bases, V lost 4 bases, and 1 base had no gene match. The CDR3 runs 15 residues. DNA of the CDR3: TGCGCCAGCAGCCGGACTAGCGGGGGGGACAATGAGCAGTTCTTC. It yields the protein CASSRTSGGDNEQFF.

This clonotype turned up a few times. The CDR3 bases are TGTGCCAGTAGTCCCCAGACAGGGAGCATCACCGGGGAGCTGTTTTTT. Translation: CASSPQTGSITGELFF. The V gene is TRBV19, the J gene TRBJ2-2, with TRBD1 identical over 7 bases. Looked up from germline, CDR1 is LNHDA and CDR2 is SQIVND (reference sequence). The CDR3 contains 16 residues. V trimming: 5 bases; J trimming: 4 bases; junction bases outside the gene matches: 10. Full variable domain (outside the CDR3, taken from reference TRBV19 and TRBJ2-2): DGGITQSPKYLFRKEGQNVTLSCEQNLNHDAMYWYRQDPGQGLRLIYYSQIVNDFQKGDIAEGYSVSREKKESFPLTVTSAQKNPTAFYLCASSPQTGSITGELFFGEGSRLTVL.

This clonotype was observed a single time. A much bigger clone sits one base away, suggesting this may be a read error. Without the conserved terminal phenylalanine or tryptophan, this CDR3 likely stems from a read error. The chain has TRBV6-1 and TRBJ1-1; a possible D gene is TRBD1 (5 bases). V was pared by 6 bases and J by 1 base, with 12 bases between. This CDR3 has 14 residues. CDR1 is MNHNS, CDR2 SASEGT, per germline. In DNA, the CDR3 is TGTGCCAGCAGATCAGGGAGCCCGAACACTGAAGCTTTCTTG. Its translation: CASRSGSPNTEAFL.

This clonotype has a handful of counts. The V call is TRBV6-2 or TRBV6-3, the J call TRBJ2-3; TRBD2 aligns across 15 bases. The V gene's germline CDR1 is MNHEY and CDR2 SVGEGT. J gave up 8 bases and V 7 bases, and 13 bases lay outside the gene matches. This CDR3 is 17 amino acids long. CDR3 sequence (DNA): TGTGCCAGCACCACGTGGACTAGCGGGAGGGCCGCGGGTACGCAGTATTTT. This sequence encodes CASTTWTSGRAAGTQYF.

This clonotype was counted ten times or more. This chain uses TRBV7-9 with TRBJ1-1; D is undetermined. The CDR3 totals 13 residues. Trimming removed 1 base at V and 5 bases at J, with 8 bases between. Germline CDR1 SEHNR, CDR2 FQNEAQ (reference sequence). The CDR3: CASSLGMGTEAFF. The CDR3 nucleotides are TGTGCCAGCAGCTTAGGGATGGGAACTGAAGCTTTCTTT.

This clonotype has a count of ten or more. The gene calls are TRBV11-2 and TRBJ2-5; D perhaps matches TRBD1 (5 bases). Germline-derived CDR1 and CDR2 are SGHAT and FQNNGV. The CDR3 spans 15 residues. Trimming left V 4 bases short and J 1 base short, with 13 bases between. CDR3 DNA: TGTGCCAGCAGCTCCACCCGGACACCCCAAGAGACCCAGTACTTC. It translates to CASSSTRTPQETQYF.

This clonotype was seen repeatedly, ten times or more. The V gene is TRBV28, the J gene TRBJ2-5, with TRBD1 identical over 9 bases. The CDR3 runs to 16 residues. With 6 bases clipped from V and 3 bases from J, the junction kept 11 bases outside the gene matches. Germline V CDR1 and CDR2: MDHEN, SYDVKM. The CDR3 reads CASSPSGQGFEETQYF. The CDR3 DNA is TGTGCCAGCAGCCCCTCCGGACAGGGGTTTGAAGAGACCCAGTACTTC.

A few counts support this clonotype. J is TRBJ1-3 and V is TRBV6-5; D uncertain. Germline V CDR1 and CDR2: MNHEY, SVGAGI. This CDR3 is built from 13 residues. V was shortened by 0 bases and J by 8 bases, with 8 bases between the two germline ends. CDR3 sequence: CASSYSTMDTIYF. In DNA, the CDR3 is TGTGCCAGCAGTTACTCAACGATGGACACCATATATTTT.

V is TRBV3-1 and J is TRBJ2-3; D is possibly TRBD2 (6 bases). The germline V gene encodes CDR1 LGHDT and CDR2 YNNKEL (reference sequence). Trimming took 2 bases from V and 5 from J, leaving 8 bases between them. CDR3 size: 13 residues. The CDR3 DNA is TGTGCCAGCAGCCAATCGGGGGAAGATACGCAGTATTTT. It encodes CASSQSGEDTQYF.

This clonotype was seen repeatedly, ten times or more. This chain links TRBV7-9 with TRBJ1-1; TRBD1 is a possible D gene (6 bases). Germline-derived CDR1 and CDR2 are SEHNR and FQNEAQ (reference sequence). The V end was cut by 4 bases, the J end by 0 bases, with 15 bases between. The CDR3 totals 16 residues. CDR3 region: CASSSEGTGLNTEAFF. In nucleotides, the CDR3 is TGTGCCAGCAGCTCAGAGGGTACAGGGCTGAACACTGAAGCTTTCTTT. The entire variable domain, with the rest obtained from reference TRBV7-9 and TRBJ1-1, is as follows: DTGVSQNPRHKITKRGQNVTFRCDPISEHNRLYWYRQTLGQGPEFLTYFQNEAQLEKSRLLSDRFSAERPKGSFSTLEIQRTEQGDSAMYLCASSSEGTGLNTEAFFGQGTRLTVV.

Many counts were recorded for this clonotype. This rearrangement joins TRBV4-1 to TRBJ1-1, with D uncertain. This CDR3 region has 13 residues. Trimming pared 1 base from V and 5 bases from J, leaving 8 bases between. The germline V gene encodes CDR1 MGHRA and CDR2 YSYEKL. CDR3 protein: CASSQGLITEAFF. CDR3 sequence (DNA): TGCGCCAGCAGCCAAGGGCTGATTACTGAAGCTTTCTTT.

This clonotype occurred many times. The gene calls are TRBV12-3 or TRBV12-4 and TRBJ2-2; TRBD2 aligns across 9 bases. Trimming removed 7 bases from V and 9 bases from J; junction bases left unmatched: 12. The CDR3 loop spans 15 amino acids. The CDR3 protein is CASTPLASGTRELFF. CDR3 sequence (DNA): TGTGCCAGCACTCCATTAGCTAGCGGGACGAGGGAGCTGTTTTTT.

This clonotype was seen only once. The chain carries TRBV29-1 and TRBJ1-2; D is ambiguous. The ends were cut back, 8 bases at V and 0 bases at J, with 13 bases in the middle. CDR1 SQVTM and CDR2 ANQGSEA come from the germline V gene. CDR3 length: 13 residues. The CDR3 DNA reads TGCAGCACCTATCCCGGAGCTAACTATGGCTACACCTTC. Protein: CSTYPGANYGYTF.

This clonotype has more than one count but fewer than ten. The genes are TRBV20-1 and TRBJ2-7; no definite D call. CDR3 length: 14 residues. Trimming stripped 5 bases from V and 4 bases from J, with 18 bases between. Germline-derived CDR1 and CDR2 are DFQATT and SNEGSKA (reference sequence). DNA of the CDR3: TGCAGTGCTCCTGAGATGGGTAGAAAGTACGAGCAGTACTTC. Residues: CSAPEMGRKYEQYF.

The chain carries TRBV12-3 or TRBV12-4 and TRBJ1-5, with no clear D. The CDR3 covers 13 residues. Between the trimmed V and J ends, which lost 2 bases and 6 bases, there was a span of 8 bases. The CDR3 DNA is TGTGCCAGCAGTTTAAGTTCGTTTCAGCCCCAGCATTTT. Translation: CASSLSSFQPQHF.

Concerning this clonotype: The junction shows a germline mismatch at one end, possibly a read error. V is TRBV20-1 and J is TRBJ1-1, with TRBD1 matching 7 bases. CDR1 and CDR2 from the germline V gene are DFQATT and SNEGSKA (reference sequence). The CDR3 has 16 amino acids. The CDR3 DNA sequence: TGCGGTGCTAGTGGGGTTCAGGGGGGTATGAACACTGAAGCTTTCTTT. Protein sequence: CGASGVQGGMNTEAFF.

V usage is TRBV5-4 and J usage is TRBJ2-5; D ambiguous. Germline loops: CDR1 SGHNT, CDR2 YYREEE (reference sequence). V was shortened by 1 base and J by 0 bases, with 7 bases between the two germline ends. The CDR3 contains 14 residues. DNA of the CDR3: TGTGCCAGCAGCTTGAGCCAGTACCAAGAGACCCAGTACTTC. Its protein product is CASSLSQYQETQYF.

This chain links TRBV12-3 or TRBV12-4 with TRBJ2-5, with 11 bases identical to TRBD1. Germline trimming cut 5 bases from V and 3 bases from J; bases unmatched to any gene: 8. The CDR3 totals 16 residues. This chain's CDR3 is CASSLDRGRGEETQYF. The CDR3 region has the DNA TGTGCCAGCAGTCTGGACAGGGGGCGCGGGGAAGAGACCCAGTACTTC.

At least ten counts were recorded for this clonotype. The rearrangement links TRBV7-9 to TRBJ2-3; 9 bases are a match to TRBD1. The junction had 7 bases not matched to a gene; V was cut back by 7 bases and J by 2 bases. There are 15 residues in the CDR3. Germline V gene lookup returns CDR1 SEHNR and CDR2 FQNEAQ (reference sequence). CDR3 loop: CASTLGTGNTDTQYF. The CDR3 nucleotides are TGTGCCAGCACCCTGGGGACAGGGAACACAGATACGCAGTATTTT.

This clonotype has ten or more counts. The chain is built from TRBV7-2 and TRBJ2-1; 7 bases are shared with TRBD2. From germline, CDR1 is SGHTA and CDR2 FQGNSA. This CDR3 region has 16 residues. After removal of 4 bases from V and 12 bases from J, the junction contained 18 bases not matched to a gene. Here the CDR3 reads CASSSPSGGTMLVQFF. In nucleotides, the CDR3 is TGTGCCAGCAGCTCCCCTAGCGGAGGAACAATGCTGGTGCAGTTCTTC.

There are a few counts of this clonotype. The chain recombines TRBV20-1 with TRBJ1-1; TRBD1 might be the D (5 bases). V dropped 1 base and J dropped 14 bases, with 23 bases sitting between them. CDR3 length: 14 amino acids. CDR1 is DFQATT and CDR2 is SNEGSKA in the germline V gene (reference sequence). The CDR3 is CSARVPQKGPHTFF. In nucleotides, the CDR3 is TGCAGTGCTAGAGTTCCGCAAAAGGGGCCGCATACCTTCTTT.

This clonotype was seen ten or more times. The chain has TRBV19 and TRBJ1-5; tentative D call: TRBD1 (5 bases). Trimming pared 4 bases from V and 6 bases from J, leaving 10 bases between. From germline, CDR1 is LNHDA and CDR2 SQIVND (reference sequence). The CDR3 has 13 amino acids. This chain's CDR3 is CASSRGSGQPQHF. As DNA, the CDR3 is TGTGCCAGTAGTAGGGGGAGTGGTCAGCCCCAGCATTTT.

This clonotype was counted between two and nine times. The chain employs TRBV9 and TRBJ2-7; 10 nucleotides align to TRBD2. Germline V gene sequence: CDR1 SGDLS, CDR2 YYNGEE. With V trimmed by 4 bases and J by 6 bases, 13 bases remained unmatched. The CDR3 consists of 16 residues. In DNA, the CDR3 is TGTGCCAGCAGCCTACCCACCGGGACTAGCGATGGCGAGCAGTACTTC. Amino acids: CASSLPTGTSDGEQYF.

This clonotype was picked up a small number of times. DNA of the CDR3: TGCAGCGTTACTTGGATGATGGGATTGAACACTGAAGCTTTCTTT. Protein: CSVTWMMGLNTEAFF. The chain joins TRBV29-1 to TRBJ1-1; D is uncertain. Trimming removed 5 bases at V and 0 bases at J, with 16 bases between. Germline lookup yields CDR1 SQVTM and CDR2 ANQGSEA. The CDR3 is 15 residues long.

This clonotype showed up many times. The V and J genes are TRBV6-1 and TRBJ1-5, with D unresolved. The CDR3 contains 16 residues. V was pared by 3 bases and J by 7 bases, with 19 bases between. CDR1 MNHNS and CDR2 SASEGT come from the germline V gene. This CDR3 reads CASSDAPLLGGQPQHF. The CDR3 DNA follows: TGTGCCAGCAGTGACGCTCCCCTTTTGGGCGGACAGCCCCAGCATTTT.